This TCR beta chain is from a study of T cell responses to AZD1222 COVID-19 vaccine. V dropped 0 bases and J dropped 8 bases, with 9 bases sitting between them. CDR1 is SGHRS, CDR2 YFSETQ, per germline. This CDR3 contains 13 residues. Some clones are missing from TCRdb's copy, which holds only in-frame ones; the method was immunoSEQ multiplex PCR. Seen here are some 110,000 clones, roughly 80% observed once, and the top ten hold under 10%. The sequence was obtained from an adult in good health. V and J are TRBV5-1 and TRBJ2-1; unclear D gene. The specimen comprised peripheral blood, sampled on day 0 of AZD1222 vaccination. The CDR3 loop is CASSLGNRDEQFF. As DNA, the CDR3 is TGCGCCAGCAGCTTGGGGAACCGCGATGAGCAGTTCTTC.